Reported below is one T cell receptor (beta chain). Its target is not known. The entry originates in a study of T cell responses to AZD1222 COVID-19 vaccine. Study outcomes and limitations: Seropositive at baseline were only a handful of AZD1222 recipients. Spike-wide coverage was observed for vaccine-associated CD4 TCRs, with dominant responses at 160-218 and 743-854.

The length of the CDR3 is 15 residues. V lost 3 bases and J lost 6, with 18 bases in between. The germline CDR1 and CDR2 sequences are DFQATT and SNEGSKA (reference sequence). The data were produced by immunoSEQ multiplex PCR, yet TCRdb's version contains in-frame clones alone and is incomplete. The data contain over 8,000 clones, more than 75% of them singletons. The genes are TRBV20-1 and TRBJ2-1, with TRBD2 as a possible D gene (6 bases). The TCR was taken from an adult who received the AZD1222 COVID-19 vaccine. The sequencing used peripheral blood, collected 28 days after the second AZD1222 dose. The DNA of the CDR3 is TGCAGTGCTAGTGGACGGCGTCGGGGAGGCAATGAGCAGTTCTTC. It encodes CSASGRRRGGNEQFF.